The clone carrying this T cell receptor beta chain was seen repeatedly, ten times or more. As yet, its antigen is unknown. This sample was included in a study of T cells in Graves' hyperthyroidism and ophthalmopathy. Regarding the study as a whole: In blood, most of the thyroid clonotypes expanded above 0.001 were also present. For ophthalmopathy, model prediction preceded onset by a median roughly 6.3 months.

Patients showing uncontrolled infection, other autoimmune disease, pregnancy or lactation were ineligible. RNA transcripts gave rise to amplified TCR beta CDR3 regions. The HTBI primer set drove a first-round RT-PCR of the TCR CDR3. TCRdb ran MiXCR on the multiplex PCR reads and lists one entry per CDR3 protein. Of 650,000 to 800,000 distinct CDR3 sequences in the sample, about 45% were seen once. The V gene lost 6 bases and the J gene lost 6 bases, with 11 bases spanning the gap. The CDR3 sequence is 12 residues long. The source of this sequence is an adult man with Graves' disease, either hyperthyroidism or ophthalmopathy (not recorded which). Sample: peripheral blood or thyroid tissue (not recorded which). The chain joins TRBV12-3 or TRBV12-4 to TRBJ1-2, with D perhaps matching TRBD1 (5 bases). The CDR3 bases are TGTGCCAGCAGCCAGGGAGGTGATGGCTACACCTTC. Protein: CASSQGGDGYTF.